This TCR beta chain came from a study of T cells in Graves' hyperthyroidism and ophthalmopathy. At least ten counts were recorded for this clonotype. Blood dates from first hyperthyroidism diagnosis, before any ophthalmopathy symptoms. Germline V lookup: CDR1 MNHEY, CDR2 SVGAGI. Trimming cost V 0 bases and J 4 bases; bases outside gene matches: 9. This CDR3 comprises 17 residues. Template material for amplifying TCR beta CDR3 regions consisted of RNA transcripts. HTBI primers were employed in a first-round RT-PCR of the TCR CDR3. In TCRdb, the multiplex PCR reads were re-called with MiXCR into one record per CDR3 protein. The sample carries 550,000 to 850,000 distinct CDR3 sequences, roughly 20% recorded once.

The chain carries TRBV6-5 and TRBJ2-5, with 9 bases that match TRBD1. The sample taken for sequencing was blood. The receptor was isolated from a woman in her forties or fifties with Graves' hyperthyroidism that later progressed to Graves' ophthalmopathy. The CDR3 nucleotides read TGTGCCAGCAGTTACTCTGCTCCGGGACAGGGTCGAGAGACCCAGTACTTC. Its translation: CASSYSAPGQGRETQYF.